This T cell receptor (beta chain) came from a study of CD8+ T cells in alopecia areata. Trimming removed 2 bases from V and 4 bases from J; junction bases left unmatched: 6. CDR3 length: 15 amino acids. Germline CDR1 SGHDN, CDR2 FVKESK. Extracted from the samples, RNA was reverse transcribed into cDNA to serve as the sequencing template. Libraries were prepared by immunoSEQ multiplex PCR; TCRdb keeps only in-frame clonotypes and omits some of them. The table records about 69,000 clones, approximately 60% of them present only once. This sequence joins TRBV14 and TRBJ2-3; TRBD2 aligns across 7 bases. The input for sequencing was CD8+ T cells sorted from blood, taken at week 0. This sequence was found in a human donor with alopecia areata. The CDR3 sequence: CASSQTWEGPDTQYF. For the CDR3, the DNA is TGTGCCAGCAGCCAAACGTGGGAGGGGCCAGATACGCAGTATTTT.